One sample yielded the 29 T cell receptor beta chains listed below, sequenced in a study of cytomegalovirus exposure and HLA in healthy donors. Amplification used 60 Vbeta primers and 13 Jbeta primers. Assay: immunoSEQ multiplex PCR; the TCRdb copy retains only in-frame clones and omits some. The data show approximately 150,000 clones, roughly two thirds seen once. The material sequenced was PBMCs. The origin of the receptors is a woman between 18 and 29 years old in good health and CMV-seropositive.

The chain links TRBV6-5 to TRBJ2-5; D is unresolved. The V gene lost 5 bases and the J gene lost 5 bases, with 9 bases spanning the gap. Germline CDR1 is MNHEY and CDR2 is SVGAGI. The CDR3 is 12 amino acids. CDR3 in amino acids: CASSRPRETQYF. The CDR3 DNA follows: TGTGCCAGCAGTAGACCTAGGGAGACCCAGTACTTC.

The rearrangement links TRBV6-4 to TRBJ2-3; the match to TRBD2 covers 16 bases. J was trimmed by 6 bases and V by 0 bases; bases with no gene match: 3. CDR1 is MRHNA and CDR2 is SNTAGT in the germline V gene. The CDR3 totals 17 residues. The CDR3 coding sequence is TGTGCCAGCAGTGACTCCGGGACTAGCGGGGGGGCCGATACGCAGTATTTT. This sequence encodes CASSDSGTSGGADTQYF.

Concerning this clone: The junction departs from germline at one end; a sequencing error may be responsible. This rearrangement joins TRBV7-7 to TRBJ2-2, with 8 bases lining up with TRBD1. The CDR3 loop spans 15 amino acids. In germline, CDR1 is SSHAT, CDR2 FNYEAQ (reference sequence). CDR3 region: CASSLSGGAPGELFF. Here the CDR3 DNA reads TGTGCTAGCAGCTTATCAGGGGGCGCGCCCGGGGAGCTGTTTTTT.

The V and J genes are TRBV6-5 and TRBJ1-6; D may be TRBD1 (5 bases). The CDR3 is 12 amino acids. V dropped 5 bases and J dropped 6 bases, with 5 bases sitting between them. From germline, CDR1 is MNHEY and CDR2 SVGAGI. The CDR3 DNA follows: TGTGCCAGCAGTCAGGGTAATTCACCCCTCCACTTT. Its protein product is CASSQGNSPLHF.

This chain uses TRBV5-6 with TRBJ2-1; 8 nucleotides match TRBD2. The CDR3 is 16 amino acids. After removal of 0 bases from V and 9 bases from J, the junction contained 11 bases not matched to a gene. CDR1 SGHDT and CDR2 YYEEEE come from the germline V gene. DNA for the CDR3: TGTGCCAGCAGCTTGGTCCTGCGGGGGGAATGGGGTGAGCAGTTCTTC. Amino acids: CASSLVLRGEWGEQFF.

This clone was picked up a small number of times. V is TRBV7-9 and J is TRBJ1-2; tentatively, D is TRBD1 (6 bases). V lost 4 bases and J lost 4, with 16 bases in between. CDR1 and CDR2 (germline): SEHNR, FQNEAQ (reference sequence). The CDR3 is 15 residues long. As DNA, the CDR3 is TGTGCCAGCAGCTCGGCCGGCAGGGGCGGCTATGGCTACACCTTC. It yields the protein CASSSAGRGGYGYTF.

This clone has only a few counts. The V and J genes are TRBV19 and TRBJ1-1; TRBD1 matches 10 bases. Germline CDR1 and CDR2: LNHDA and SQIVND (reference sequence). V lost 5 bases and J lost 6; bases outside the gene matches: 6. CDR3 size: 14 residues. CDR3 in DNA: TGTGCCAGTAGTCAGGGACAGGGGTGGTCTGAAGCTTTCTTT. Its translation is CASSQGQGWSEAFF.

The gene calls are TRBV19 and TRBJ2-1; perhaps TRBD1 as D (6 bases). Trimming stripped 1 base from V and 5 bases from J, with 12 bases between. The CDR3 length is 15 residues. CDR1 LNHDA and CDR2 SQIVND come from the germline V gene (reference sequence). The CDR3 nucleotides read TGTGCCAGTAGTATAGGGCAGGGGCACCACAATGAGCAGTTCTTC. Protein: CASSIGQGHHNEQFF.

The chain combines TRBV4-3 with TRBJ2-2, with D hard to call. Trimming left V 0 bases short and J 12 bases short, with 11 bases between. The CDR3 spans 13 residues. Germline lookup yields CDR1 LGHNA and CDR2 YSLEER. The CDR3 nucleotides read TGCGCCAGCAGCCAAGATGCGCTGCGGCAGCTGTTTTTT. It translates to CASSQDALRQLFF.

The gene calls are TRBV9 and TRBJ2-3; 8 positions match TRBD1. This CDR3 comprises 15 residues. Trimming cost V 0 bases and J 1 base; bases outside gene matches: 1. The germline gives CDR1 SGDLS, CDR2 YYNGEE. The CDR3 DNA follows: TGTGCCAGCAGCGTAGCAGGGGGCGGCACAGATACGCAGTATTTT. Translated, it gives CASSVAGGGTDTQYF.

The V and J genes are TRBV6-6 and TRBJ2-5, with 7 bases matching TRBD1. V gave up 6 bases and J gave up 2 bases; unmatched junction bases: 12. Germline CDR1 and CDR2: MNHNY and SVGAGI (reference sequence). The CDR3 spans 16 residues. The CDR3 loop reads CASSSSQPGQQETQYF. The DNA for the CDR3 is TGTGCCAGCAGCTCATCACAACCGGGACAGCAAGAGACCCAGTACTTC.

The chain joins TRBV4-2 to TRBJ2-1; 9 bases match TRBD2. Germline V gene lookup returns CDR1 LGHNA and CDR2 YNFKEQ. The V segment lost 1 base and the J segment 2 bases; nucleotides outside the gene matches: 3. There are 16 residues in the CDR3. In nucleotides, the CDR3 is TGTGCCAGCAGCCAAGCTGCGGGGGGGACCTACAATGAGCAGTTCTTC. This codes for CASSQAAGGTYNEQFF.

As regards this clone: The same CDR3 is also encoded by other DNA sequences in this sample. The chain couples TRBV7-2 to TRBJ1-4; no clear D gene. Trimming shortened V by 5 bases and J by 8 bases, and 18 bases separated the two germline ends. CDR3 length: 15 residues. Looked up from germline, CDR1 is SGHTA and CDR2 is FQGNSA. The CDR3 loop reads CASSRSGDLYEKLFF. The CDR3 DNA sequence: TGTGCCAGCAGCCGTTCAGGCGATCTTTACGAAAAACTGTTTTTT.

The chain combines TRBV27 with TRBJ1-5, with 7 nucleotides matching TRBD1. V gave up 6 bases and J gave up 3 bases; unmatched junction bases: 5. The CDR3 sequence is 14 residues long. From germline, CDR1 is MNHEY and CDR2 SMNVEV (reference sequence). DNA of the CDR3: TGTGCCAGCAGCGACAGGGCGATCAATCAGCCCCAGCATTTT. Translated, it gives CASSDRAINQPQHF.

The gene calls are TRBV18 and TRBJ2-1, with D maybe TRBD1 (6 bases). Germline CDR1 is KGHSH and CDR2 is LQKENI. The CDR3 length is 16 residues. V was shortened by 6 bases and J by 2 bases, with 17 bases between the two germline ends. CDR3 region: CASSLNGAGAYNEQFF. The CDR3 DNA reads as TGTGCCAGCTCGCTCAATGGGGCAGGGGCCTACAATGAGCAGTTCTTC.

V is TRBV6-5 and J is TRBJ1-1, with D maybe TRBD1 (6 bases). Between the trimmed V and J ends, which lost 5 bases and 5 bases, there was a span of 15 bases. Germline loops: CDR1 MNHEY, CDR2 SVGAGI. The CDR3 covers 14 residues. The CDR3 nucleotides are TGTGCCAGCAGTCGCGGCGGACAGAAGACTGAAGCTTTCTTT. Its translation is CASSRGGQKTEAFF.

The J gene is TRBJ2-1, the V gene TRBV18; TRBD1 agrees at 9 bases. CDR1 is KGHSH, CDR2 LQKENI, per germline. The CDR3 sequence is 17 residues long. Unmatched junction bases numbered 12, after V lost 4 bases and J lost 5 bases. CDR3 in amino acids: CASSLNVPGQGNNEQFF. In DNA form, the CDR3 reads TGTGCCAGCTCACTAAACGTCCCGGGACAGGGCAACAATGAGCAGTTCTTC.

This chain uses TRBV7-9 with TRBJ2-5; TRBD1 is a possible D gene (6 bases). The V end was cut by 5 bases, the J end by 2 bases, with 18 bases between. CDR3 size: 16 residues. Germline assignment: CDR1 SEHNR and CDR2 FQNEAQ (reference sequence). CDR3 loop: CASSHKTGRRQETQYF. CDR3 DNA sequence: TGTGCCAGCAGCCATAAGACAGGTCGCCGTCAAGAGACCCAGTACTTC.

The chain has TRBV7-3 and TRBJ2-3, with D possibly being TRBD2 (6 bases). Trimming left V 3 bases short and J 3 bases short, with 22 bases between. The CDR3 extends over 18 amino acids. From germline, CDR1 is SGHTA and CDR2 FQGTGA. CDR3 nucleotide sequence: TGTGCCAGCAGCTTCACCGTCTCCGGGACTGGGCCGACAGATACGCAGTATTTT. Translated: CASSFTVSGTGPTDTQYF.

This chain links TRBV9 with TRBJ2-7; 9 bases align to TRBD1. The last part of the DNA fits TRBJ2-5 better; the J call may be wrong. Germline assignment: CDR1 SGDLS and CDR2 YYNGEE. The CDR3 is 14 amino acids. CDR3 coding DNA: TGTGCCAGCAGCGTGGGGGACAGGGAAGAGACCCAGTACTTC. Its translation is CASSVGDREETQYF.

This clone was seen once. This chain connects TRBV7-8 to TRBJ2-3, with a tentative D call TRBD2 (6 bases). This CDR3 is built from 14 residues. V lost 6 bases to trimming and J lost 6 bases, with 16 bases between them. Germline V CDR1 and CDR2: SGHVS, FQNEAQ. The CDR3 nucleotides are TGTGCCAGCAGTTCGGGGAGGTTGGGGGATACGCAGTATTTT. Translated: CASSSGRLGDTQYF.

This chain uses TRBV5-8 with TRBJ2-3, with D possibly being TRBD2 (5 bases). The CDR3 loop spans 16 amino acids. The germline CDR1 and CDR2 sequences are SGHTS and YDEGEE. Deletions cut 4 bases from V and 3 bases from J, with 18 bases between. The CDR3 sequence is CASSLGRDRDTDTQYF. CDR3 nucleotide sequence: TGTGCCAGCAGCCTTGGCCGGGATCGGGATACAGATACGCAGTATTTT. Supplemented by reference TRBV5-8 and TRBJ2-3, the full variable domain reads EAGVTQSPTHLIKTRGQQATLRCSPISGHTSVYWYQQALGLGLQFLLWYDEGEERNRGNFPPRFSGRQFPNYSSELNVNALELEDSALYLCASSLGRDRDTDTQYFGPGTRLTVL.

The rearrangement joins TRBV4-2 to TRBJ1-5, with TRBD1 as a possible D gene (5 bases). The V end lost 1 base, the J end lost 3 bases, and 13 bases lay between the germline ends. Per the germline V gene, CDR1 is LGHNA and CDR2 is YNFKEQ. The CDR3 consists of 16 residues. This chain's CDR3 is CASSQGGTGDNQPQHF. The CDR3 DNA sequence: TGTGCCAGCAGCCAAGGGGGAACGGGGGACAATCAGCCCCAGCATTTT.

The CDR3 here is CASRTGDYEQYF. As DNA, the CDR3 is TGTGCCAGCCGGACAGGGGACTACGAGCAGTACTTC. The chain has TRBV28 and TRBJ2-7; TRBD1 matches at 9 bases. V shed 8 bases, J shed 3 bases, and the junction held 2 bases outside the gene matches. CDR3 size: 12 residues. Looked up from germline, CDR1 is MDHEN and CDR2 is SYDVKM.

The DNA for the CDR3 is TGTGCCAGCAGTTACCGACAGGAAGACGAGCAGTACTTC. The encoded protein is CASSYRQEDEQYF. The chain recombines TRBV6-6 with TRBJ2-5; D possibly corresponds to TRBD1 (6 bases). The J call is in doubt because the DNA end fits TRBJ2-7 better. Germline values: CDR1 MNHNY, CDR2 SVGAGI (reference sequence). CDR3 size: 13 residues.

The J gene is TRBJ1-2, the V gene TRBV5-5; D unresolved. The CDR3 covers 16 residues. Per the germline V gene, CDR1 is SGHKS and CDR2 is YYEKEE (reference sequence). With 4 bases removed from V and 1 base from J, the gap between germline ends came to 17 bases. The CDR3 DNA reads TGTGCCAGCAGCCAGAACTCCCGAACAGTTAACTATGGCTACACCTTC. It is translated as CASSQNSRTVNYGYTF.

The V and J genes are TRBV7-8 and TRBJ1-6; TRBD1 aligns across 8 bases. The trim removed 5 bases at V and 8 bases at J, leaving 8 bases unmatched. CDR1 and CDR2 (germline): SGHVS, FQNEAQ. This CDR3 region has 15 residues. The CDR3 loop reads CASSEGDRPYSPLHF. CDR3 sequence (DNA): TGTGCCAGCAGCGAAGGGGACAGGCCCTATTCACCCCTCCACTTT.

The chain links TRBV2 to TRBJ2-7; D is unclear. Per germline, CDR1 SNHLY and CDR2 FYNNEI. This CDR3 region has 11 residues. V lost 7 bases, J lost 2 bases, and 6 bases lay in between. CDR3 sequence (DNA): TGTGCCAGCACCGTAGCCTACGAGCAGTACTTC. Translation: CASTVAYEQYF.

The chain couples TRBV29-1 to TRBJ1-2, with TRBD1 identical over 8 bases. The CDR3 runs 13 residues. In germline, CDR1 is SQVTM, CDR2 ANQGSEA. The junction had 8 bases not matched to a gene; V was cut back by 6 bases and J by 5 bases. The DNA of the CDR3 is TGCAGCGTCTCGCGGGACAGGTGGTATGGCTACACCTTC. This translates into CSVSRDRWYGYTF.